The 3 T cell receptor beta chains listed next were all sequenced from one sample in a study of blood T cell repertoires in COVID-19. Produced via immunoSEQ multiplex PCR; TCRdb's table is partial and in-frame only. The table shows around 260,000 clones, with around 81% occurring only once. Material for sequencing was peripheral blood. The receptors come from a person aged 65 to 85 with COVID-19, enrolled during active disease.

The V and J genes are TRBV9 and TRBJ2-7; D possibly corresponds to TRBD1 (6 bases). The ends were cut back, 3 bases at V and 1 base at J, with 14 bases in the middle. The CDR3 has 15 residues. CDR1 is SGDLS, CDR2 YYNGEE, per germline. CDR3 nucleotides: TGTGCCAGCAGCGCCATCGGGACAAATTCCTACGAGCAGTACTTC. This translates into CASSAIGTNSYEQYF.

The chain carries TRBV27 and TRBJ2-1; 8 nucleotides agree with TRBD2. CDR1 and CDR2 from the germline V gene are MNHEY and SMNVEV (reference sequence). The CDR3 loop spans 15 amino acids. Germline trimming cut 5 bases from V and 1 base from J; bases unmatched to any gene: 4. CDR3 region: CASSPSSGSYNEQFF. The DNA of the CDR3 is TGTGCCAGCAGTCCCTCTAGCGGGTCCTACAATGAGCAGTTCTTC.

The V gene is TRBV7-9, the J gene TRBJ2-1, with 7 bases matching TRBD1. This CDR3 has 15 amino acids. Losses at the gene ends were 4 bases for V and 1 base for J; bases not matched to a gene: 4. Germline CDR1 is SEHNR and CDR2 is FQNEAQ (reference sequence). In DNA, the CDR3 is TGTGCCAGCAGCTATTCAGGGGGTTCCTACAATGAGCAGTTCTTC. Its translation: CASSYSGGSYNEQFF.